A single sample gave rise to the 8 T cell receptor beta chains below, sequenced in a study of T cell repertoires in cytomegalovirus infection (dated by TCRdb to the late 2010s). The treatment or condition label, read with the paper, signifies: in vitro stimulation with specific CMV peptide epitopes to enrich CMV-specific T cells. These reads were obtained on an Illumina HiSeq 1500. TCRdb ran its own pipeline on the public reads, namely fastp trimming at Q25 and MiXCR clone calling, and kept in-frame beta chains. Rows are combined by CDR3 protein, so each entry shows the most common genes and DNA. This sample lists 110,000 or so distinct CDR3 sequences; more than 30% were detected once. 40% to 45% of the sample lies in the top ten. These receptors are not linked to any known antigen. The specimen was CD8+ T cells from cultured PBMCs, collected from culture after CMV antigen stimulation. The receptors here all came from a human donor in good health (CMV status not recorded). Some clones in this sample may be carry-over from other donors' samples.

The chain couples TRBV7-6 to TRBJ2-3; 9 bases line up with TRBD2. CDR3 length: 16 amino acids. Looked up from germline, CDR1 is SGHVS and CDR2 is FNYEAQ. The J segment lost 0 bases and the V segment lost 1 base, leaving 2 bases of the junction unmatched. CDR3 sequence (DNA): TGTGCCAGCAGCTTAGTAGCGGGGGTTAGCACAGATACGCAGTATTTT. Translated: CASSLVAGVSTDTQYF. The whole variable domain, filled in from reference TRBV7-6 and TRBJ2-3, reads GAGVSQSPRYKVTKRGQDVALRCDPISGHVSLYWYRQALGQGPEFLTYFNYEAQQDKSGLPNDRFSAERPEGSISTLTIQRTEQRDSAMYRCASSLVAGVSTDTQYFGPGTRLTVL.

This clonotype was observed once. V is TRBV6-5 and J is TRBJ1-4; D is ambiguous. Germline V gene lookup returns CDR1 MNHEY and CDR2 SVGAGI. The CDR3 length is 16 residues. V was trimmed by 2 bases and J by 0 bases, leaving 10 bases between them. CDR3 sequence reads: CASSYVIGATNEKLFF. The CDR3 DNA reads as TGTGCCAGCAGTTACGTAATAGGCGCAACTAATGAAAAACTGTTTTTT.

This clonotype was observed many times. This sequence joins TRBV7-9 and TRBJ1-5; D uncertain. V lost 1 base to trimming and J lost 4 bases, with 2 bases between them. This CDR3 has 12 amino acids. Germline CDR1 reads SEHNR; CDR2 reads FQNEAQ (reference sequence). CDR3 coding DNA: TGTGCCAGCAGCTTAGGGAATCAGCCCCAGCATTTT. Encoded protein: CASSLGNQPQHF.

This clonotype was counted only a few times. The CDR3 nucleotides read TGTGCCAGCAGTTACTTAGCGGTGGGCACCGGGGAGCTGTTTTTT. Amino acid sequence: CASSYLAVGTGELFF. This rearrangement joins TRBV6-6 to TRBJ2-2, with a tentative D call TRBD2 (6 bases). The CDR3 runs 15 residues. Germline assignment: CDR1 MNHNY and CDR2 SVGAGI (reference sequence). Trimming took off 1 base at V and 4 bases at J, with 10 bases between the two ends.

The chain employs TRBV10-3 and TRBJ2-1, with 7 bases aligning to TRBD1. The CDR3 is made up of 14 amino acids. Trimming cost V 8 bases and J 2 bases; bases outside gene matches: 6. Germline values: CDR1 ENHRY, CDR2 SYGVKD. This CDR3 reads CAIWTGQPYNEQFF. The CDR3 nucleotides read TGTGCCATCTGGACGGGACAGCCCTACAATGAGCAGTTCTTC.

This clonotype was counted between two and nine times. The chain combines TRBV4-1 with TRBJ1-1; D call uncertain. Germline CDR1 is MGHRA and CDR2 is YSYEKL. CDR3 length: 14 amino acids. The V gene lost 6 bases and the J gene lost 1 base, with 12 bases spanning the gap. CDR3 coding DNA: TGCGCCAGCAGACGTCTAGACAAGAACACTGAAGCTTTCTTT. It encodes CASRRLDKNTEAFF.

There are many counts of this clonotype. The gene calls are TRBV7-8 and TRBJ2-2; 7 positions agree with TRBD2. This CDR3 spans 15 amino acids. J lost 2 bases, V lost 3 bases, and 3 bases had no gene match. Germline V gene sequence: CDR1 SGHVS, CDR2 FQNEAQ. CDR3 DNA sequence: TGTGCCAGCAGCTTCGGCGGGGGAAACACCGGGGAGCTGTTTTTT. Protein sequence: CASSFGGGNTGELFF.

This clonotype was seen more than once but under ten times. The J gene is TRBJ1-5, the V gene TRBV6-1, with 10 bases that match TRBD1. The CDR3 spans 16 residues. From germline, CDR1 is MNHNS and CDR2 SASEGT. V lost 3 bases to trimming and J lost 3 bases; unmatched junction nucleotides: 5. The CDR3 nucleotides are TGTGCCAGCAGTGAGGACAGGGGGAGCACCAATCAGCCCCAGCATTTT. Residues: CASSEDRGSTNQPQHF.